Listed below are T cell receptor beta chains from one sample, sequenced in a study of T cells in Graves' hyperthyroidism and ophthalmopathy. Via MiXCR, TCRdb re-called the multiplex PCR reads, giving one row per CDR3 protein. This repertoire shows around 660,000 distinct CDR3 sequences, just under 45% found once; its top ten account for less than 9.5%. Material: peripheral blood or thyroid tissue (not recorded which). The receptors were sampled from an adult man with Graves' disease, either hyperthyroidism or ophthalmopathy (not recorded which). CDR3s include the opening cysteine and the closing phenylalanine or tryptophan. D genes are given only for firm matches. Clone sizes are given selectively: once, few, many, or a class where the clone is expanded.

cdr3_nt: TGTGCCACCAGCAGAGGGGACAGGGGGCGGCGTGGCTACACCTTC; cdr3_aa: CATSRGDRGRRGYTF; d_call: TRBD1; j_call: TRBJ1-2; v_call: TRBV15; clone_size: once
cdr3_nt: TGTGCCAGCACCTGGGGTTTGGGAAACACCATATATTTT; cdr3_aa: CASTWGLGNTIYF; d_call: -; j_call: TRBJ1-3; v_call: TRBV12-3/TRBV12-4; clone_size: few
cdr3_nt: TGTGCCACCAGTGAACCGGGACTGGCATCCTATGGCTACACCTTC; cdr3_aa: CATSEPGLASYGYTF; d_call: -; j_call: TRBJ1-2; v_call: TRBV2; clone_size: -
cdr3_nt: TGCGCCAGCAGCAGCCGGAGGGAGGGCACAGCCTACGAGCAGTACTTC; cdr3_aa: CASSSRREGTAYEQYF; d_call: TRBD2; j_call: TRBJ2-7; v_call: TRBV5-1; clone_size: few
cdr3_nt: TGTGCCAGCAGCGTGGACAGGATGAATCAGCCCCAGCATTTT; cdr3_aa: CASSVDRMNQPQHF; d_call: TRBD1; j_call: TRBJ1-5; v_call: TRBV9; clone_size: few
cdr3_nt: TGCAGCGTTACATTCACAGGGGGCTATGGCTACACCTTC; cdr3_aa: CSVTFTGGYGYTF; d_call: TRBD1; j_call: TRBJ1-2; v_call: TRBV29-1; clone_size: -
cdr3_nt: TGTGCCAGCAGTTACCGGTCGACCTATAGCTCCTACGAGCAGTACTTC; cdr3_aa: CASSYRSTYSSYEQYF; d_call: -; j_call: TRBJ2-7; v_call: TRBV6-2/TRBV6-3; clone_size: -
cdr3_nt: TGCGCCAGCAGCGAGCAGGGTGCGCGGGATGAAAAACTGTTTTTT; cdr3_aa: CASSEQGARDEKLFF; d_call: -; j_call: TRBJ1-4; v_call: TRBV5-1; clone_size: -
cdr3_nt: TGTGCCAGCAGCTTAGGACGGACTACCATCTACGAGCAGTACTTC; cdr3_aa: CASSLGRTTIYEQYF; d_call: -; j_call: TRBJ2-7; v_call: TRBV7-8; clone_size: many
cdr3_nt: TGCAGTGCTGGGTCGGTGAGGGGTCCTTCCTACGAGCAGTACTTC; cdr3_aa: CSAGSVRGPSYEQYF; d_call: -; j_call: TRBJ2-7; v_call: TRBV20-1; clone_size: -
cdr3_nt: TGTGCCAGCAGCTCCGGGACAGTAGGACCCGGGGAGCTGTTTTTT; cdr3_aa: CASSSGTVGPGELFF; d_call: TRBD1; j_call: TRBJ2-2; v_call: TRBV7-9; clone_size: -
cdr3_nt: TGTGCCAGCAGTTTTCTCCCGGGCAGGGGGAATGAAAAACTGTTTTTT; cdr3_aa: CASSFLPGRGNEKLFF; d_call: TRBD1; j_call: TRBJ1-4; v_call: TRBV10-3; clone_size: -
cdr3_nt: TGTGCCAGCAGGGGACAGGGGTCTCTTAATGGCTACACCTTC; cdr3_aa: CASRGQGSLNGYTF; d_call: TRBD1; j_call: TRBJ1-2; v_call: TRBV10-3; clone_size: -
cdr3_nt: TGTGCCCCCCTCCGGGATGGCTACACCTTC; cdr3_aa: CAPLRDGYTF; d_call: -; j_call: TRBJ1-2; v_call: TRBV10-3; clone_size: -
cdr3_nt: TGTGCCAGCAGTTACACGGAAGAGACAGGGTTGGAAGAGACCCAGTACTTC; cdr3_aa: CASSYTEETGLEETQYF; d_call: TRBD1; j_call: TRBJ2-5; v_call: TRBV7-3; clone_size: -
cdr3_nt: TGTGCCACTGGGGATTATTCGACCGGGGAGCTGTTTTTT; cdr3_aa: CATGDYSTGELFF; d_call: -; j_call: TRBJ2-2; v_call: TRBV24-1; clone_size: once
cdr3_nt: TGTGCCACCAGTGCCGGAGGAAGGCGGCAAGATGCTGTAAATGGCTACACCTTC; cdr3_aa: CATSAGGRRQDAVNGYTF; d_call: -; j_call: TRBJ1-2; v_call: TRBV24-1; clone_size: -
cdr3_nt: TGTGCCATCAGGGAGGGACAATCTGGGGCCAACGTCCTGACTTTC; cdr3_aa: CAIREGQSGANVLTF; d_call: -; j_call: TRBJ2-6; v_call: TRBV10-3; clone_size: -
cdr3_nt: TGTGCCAGTAGACAGGGTTTGTCACAGCCCCAGCATTTT; cdr3_aa: CASRQGLSQPQHF; d_call: -; j_call: TRBJ1-5; v_call: TRBV19; clone_size: many
cdr3_nt: TGTGCCAGCAGCTTGGGTAGGGACAGCTATTTCCCCAAGAACACTGAAGCTTTCTTT; cdr3_aa: CASSLGRDSYFPKNTEAFF; d_call: TRBD1; j_call: TRBJ1-1; v_call: TRBV7-9; clone_size: -
cdr3_nt: TGCAGCGTTTCCGACAGGGGTCCTAATGAAAAACTGTTTTTT; cdr3_aa: CSVSDRGPNEKLFF; d_call: TRBD1; j_call: TRBJ1-4; v_call: TRBV29-1; clone_size: -
cdr3_nt: TGCGCCAGCAGACTTGACAGTTCCTCCTATAATTCACCCCTCCACTTT; cdr3_aa: CASRLDSSSYNSPLHF; d_call: -; j_call: TRBJ1-6; v_call: TRBV7-8; clone_size: -
cdr3_nt: TGTGCCAGCAGCTTGTCGACTAGCGGAGTTACCGGGGAGCTGTTTTTT; cdr3_aa: CASSLSTSGVTGELFF; d_call: TRBD2; j_call: TRBJ2-2; v_call: TRBV7-9; clone_size: few
cdr3_nt: TGTGCCAGTAGTATGGGCCCGGGACCGTTAAACTATGGCTACACCTTC; cdr3_aa: CASSMGPGPLNYGYTF; d_call: -; j_call: TRBJ1-2; v_call: TRBV19; clone_size: few
cdr3_nt: TGTGCCAGCAGCTTAGTGGGGGGCAATCAGCCCCAGCATTTT; cdr3_aa: CASSLVGGNQPQHF; d_call: -; j_call: TRBJ1-5; v_call: TRBV5-1; clone_size: many
cdr3_nt: TGTGCCAGCAGTTTTGTAGGAGGAAACCCATCCCAGCATTTT; cdr3_aa: CASSFVGGNPSQHF; d_call: -; j_call: TRBJ1-5; v_call: TRBV4-1; clone_size: few
cdr3_nt: TGTGCCAGCGGGGTGCTCTATGGCTACACCTTC; cdr3_aa: CASGVLYGYTF; d_call: -; j_call: TRBJ1-2; v_call: TRBV7-2; clone_size: many
cdr3_nt: TGTGCCAGCCTCGAGCACAGGGGGGTCACCGGGGAGCTGTTTTTT; cdr3_aa: CASLEHRGVTGELFF; d_call: TRBD1; j_call: TRBJ2-2; v_call: TRBV2; clone_size: few
cdr3_nt: TGTGCCAGCAGCGCCGACTGGGGGGAGCAGTACTTC; cdr3_aa: CASSADWGEQYF; d_call: -; j_call: TRBJ2-7; v_call: TRBV7-2; clone_size: many
cdr3_nt: TGCGCCAGCAGCCAAGGGCCTGGCAGAACCGGGGAGCTGTTTTTT; cdr3_aa: CASSQGPGRTGELFF; d_call: -; j_call: TRBJ2-2; v_call: TRBV11-2; clone_size: -
cdr3_nt: TGCGCCAGCAGTGATTCGAGGCAGCCCCAGCATTTT; cdr3_aa: CASSDSRQPQHF; d_call: -; j_call: TRBJ1-5; v_call: TRBV10-2; clone_size: many
cdr3_nt: TGTGCCAGTAGTGTCCGGGACGGGGGCTACGAGCAGTACTTC; cdr3_aa: CASSVRDGGYEQYF; d_call: -; j_call: TRBJ2-7; v_call: TRBV19; clone_size: few
cdr3_nt: TGTGCCAGTAGTACACAGGGGGGCAATCAGCCCCAGCATTTT; cdr3_aa: CASSTQGGNQPQHF; d_call: TRBD1; j_call: TRBJ1-5; v_call: TRBV19; clone_size: few
cdr3_nt: TGTGCCAGCAGCTTAGCTGGACTAGGCAACACTGAAGCTTTCTTT; cdr3_aa: CASSLAGLGNTEAFF; d_call: -; j_call: TRBJ1-1; v_call: TRBV7-9; clone_size: many
cdr3_nt: TGTGCCAGTAGTCGTCTGACAGGGGCGGAGACCCAGTACTTC; cdr3_aa: CASSRLTGAETQYF; d_call: TRBD1; j_call: TRBJ2-5; v_call: TRBV19; clone_size: few
cdr3_nt: TGTGCCAGCAGTCAACGACGGGAGAGCTCCTACGAGCAGTACTTC; cdr3_aa: CASSQRRESSYEQYF; d_call: -; j_call: TRBJ2-7; v_call: TRBV10-3; clone_size: -
cdr3_nt: TGTGCCATCAGTGACGGGGCAGGGAGTGAAAAACTGTTTTTT; cdr3_aa: CAISDGAGSEKLFF; d_call: -; j_call: TRBJ1-4; v_call: TRBV10-3; clone_size: few
cdr3_nt: TGCAGTGCTAGGGATCCTTTATTAGCGGCGGGAAAATCACAAGAGACCCAGTACTTC; cdr3_aa: CSARDPLLAAGKSQETQYF; d_call: -; j_call: TRBJ2-5; v_call: TRBV20-1; clone_size: -
cdr3_nt: TGTGCCAGCAGCGACCGGGACAGGGGACGCTCTGGAAACACCATATATTTT; cdr3_aa: CASSDRDRGRSGNTIYF; d_call: TRBD1; j_call: TRBJ1-3; v_call: TRBV7-9; clone_size: few
cdr3_nt: TGTGCCTCCGGGATTTATGGCTACACCTTC; cdr3_aa: CASGIYGYTF; d_call: -; j_call: TRBJ1-2; v_call: TRBV12-3/TRBV12-4; clone_size: -
cdr3_nt: TGCAGTGCTAGAGTCGTAGGACAAGAGACCCAGTACTTC; cdr3_aa: CSARVVGQETQYF; d_call: -; j_call: TRBJ2-5; v_call: TRBV20-1; clone_size: -
cdr3_nt: TGTGCCAGCAGCCCGCAAAGTACAGGGAACTATGGCTACACCTTC; cdr3_aa: CASSPQSTGNYGYTF; d_call: -; j_call: TRBJ1-2; v_call: TRBV7-2; clone_size: few
cdr3_nt: TGCAGTGCTAGGGACCACGGAGCGGGAGGGCCGGGGGAGCTGTTTTTT; cdr3_aa: CSARDHGAGGPGELFF; d_call: TRBD2; j_call: TRBJ2-2; v_call: TRBV20-1; clone_size: -
cdr3_nt: TGTGCCAGCAGTGACAGGGAGAATCAGCCCCAGCATTTT; cdr3_aa: CASSDRENQPQHF; d_call: -; j_call: TRBJ1-5; v_call: TRBV2; clone_size: many
cdr3_nt: TGCAGCGTTGGGGGTGGGCTGAGGAAGTACGAGCAGTACTTC; cdr3_aa: CSVGGGLRKYEQYF; d_call: -; j_call: TRBJ2-7; v_call: TRBV29-1; clone_size: -
cdr3_nt: TGCAGCGTTGTGGCAGGTAATCAGCCCCAGCATTTT; cdr3_aa: CSVVAGNQPQHF; d_call: -; j_call: TRBJ1-5; v_call: TRBV29-1; clone_size: many
cdr3_nt: TGTGCCAGCAGTGAGGGGCGGGGGGACTACGAGCAGTACTTC; cdr3_aa: CASSEGRGDYEQYF; d_call: TRBD2; j_call: TRBJ2-7; v_call: TRBV2; clone_size: few
cdr3_nt: TGTGCCACCAGTAGGGGACTGTCGTCACTGCTGACACAGCATTTT; cdr3_aa: CATSRGLSSLLTQHF; d_call: -; j_call: TRBJ1-5; v_call: TRBV24-1; clone_size: -
cdr3_nt: TGTGCCAGCAGTGAAACGGTTAGGGTTCCTGGCTACACCTTC; cdr3_aa: CASSETVRVPGYTF; d_call: -; j_call: TRBJ1-2; v_call: TRBV6-1; clone_size: few
cdr3_nt: TGTGCCAGCAGCTTACGGGGGTCCTACGAGCAGTACTTC; cdr3_aa: CASSLRGSYEQYF; d_call: -; j_call: TRBJ2-7; v_call: TRBV7-9; clone_size: many
cdr3_nt: TGTGCCGGCAGTTACTCGAGCGCGAGCTCTGGAAACACCATATATTTT; cdr3_aa: CAGSYSSASSGNTIYF; d_call: -; j_call: TRBJ1-3; v_call: TRBV6-5; clone_size: -
cdr3_nt: TGTGCCAGCAGATCACCGGGACAGGGCTCACCCCTCCACTTT; cdr3_aa: CASRSPGQGSPLHF; d_call: TRBD1; j_call: TRBJ1-6; v_call: TRBV6-5; clone_size: many